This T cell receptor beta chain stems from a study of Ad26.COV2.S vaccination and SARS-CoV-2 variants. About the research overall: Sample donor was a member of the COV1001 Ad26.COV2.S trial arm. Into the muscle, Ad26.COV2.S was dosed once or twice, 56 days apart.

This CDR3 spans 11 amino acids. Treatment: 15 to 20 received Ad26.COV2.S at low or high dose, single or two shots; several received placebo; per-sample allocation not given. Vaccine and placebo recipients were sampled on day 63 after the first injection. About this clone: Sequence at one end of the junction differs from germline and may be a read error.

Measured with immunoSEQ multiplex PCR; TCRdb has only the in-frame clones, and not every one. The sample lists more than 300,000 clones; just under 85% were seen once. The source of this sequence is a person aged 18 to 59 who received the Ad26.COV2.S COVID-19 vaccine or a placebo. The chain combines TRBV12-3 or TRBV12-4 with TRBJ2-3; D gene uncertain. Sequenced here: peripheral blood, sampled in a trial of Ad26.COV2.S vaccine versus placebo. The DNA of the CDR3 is TGTGCCAGCAGCTTCACAAATACGCAGTATTTT. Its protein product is CASSFTNTQYF.